Sequencing of this T cell receptor beta chain was carried out in a study of T cell responses to AZD1222 COVID-19 vaccine. Assay: immunoSEQ multiplex PCR; the TCRdb copy retains only in-frame clones and omits some. The sample yields some 90,000 clones, around 90% seen once. Germline CDR1 and CDR2: MNHEY and SMNVEV (reference sequence). The germline V and J ends were trimmed by 6 bases and 5 bases, with 14 bases remaining between them. The CDR3 consists of 14 residues. The TCR sequence derives from an adult in good health. The source was peripheral blood, collected on day 0 of AZD1222 vaccination. The J gene is TRBJ2-1, the V gene TRBV27, with D perhaps TRBD2 (6 bases). CDR3 DNA: TGTGCCAGCAGAACAGTGGGGGGACACAATGAGCAGTTCTTC. This codes for CASRTVGGHNEQFF.